The present T cell receptor beta chain was sequenced within a study of cytomegalovirus exposure and HLA in healthy donors. Study outcomes and limitations: TCR beta chains numbering more than 150 were designated cytomegalovirus-associated. Most TCR sequences showed up rarely, but some public TCRs showed up in many donors. Among the CMV-associated chains, a few were confirmed in vitro as specific for CMV antigens.

Measured with immunoSEQ multiplex PCR; TCRdb has only the in-frame clones, and not every one. The table lists about 58,000 clones, roughly nine tenths of them singletons. The V and J ends lost 5 bases and 4 bases respectively, with 3 bases between them. CDR3 size: 11 residues. Per germline, CDR1 LNHDA and CDR2 SQIVND (reference sequence). On this clone: As yet, its antigen is unknown.

Sequencing used PBMCs. This TCR was recovered from a man aged 18-30 years in good health and CMV-seronegative. The chain uses TRBV19 and TRBJ2-1; D is undetermined. For the CDR3, the DNA is TGTGCCAGTAGTTCGTACAATGAGCAGTTCTTC. The encoded protein is CASSSYNEQFF.